The 15 T cell receptor beta chains below were found in one sample sequenced in a study of Ad26.COV2.S vaccination and SARS-CoV-2 variants. The assay was immunoSEQ multiplex PCR, and TCRdb's table has in-frame clones only and misses some. The table has around 450,000 clones, approximately 92% seen once; the top ten hold over 2%. Treatment of the sample: over 15 received Ad26.COV2.S at low or high dose, single or two shots; about 5 received placebo; per-sample allocation not given. Sampling took place 63 days after the first vaccine or placebo injection. The sample consisted of peripheral blood, taken in a trial of Ad26.COV2.S vaccine versus placebo. These receptors originate from a person between 18 and 65 years old who received the Ad26.COV2.S COVID-19 vaccine or a placebo.

This clone was seen a handful of times. The gene calls are TRBV4-1 and TRBJ2-7, with D unresolved. In germline, CDR1 is MGHRA, CDR2 YSYEKL. The CDR3 covers 15 residues. Trimming cost V 4 bases and J 4 bases, with 17 bases left between them. The DNA of the CDR3 is TGCGCCAGCAGCCCACACCCGGTCTCACCATACGAGCAGTACTTC. Translation gives CASSPHPVSPYEQYF.

Note on this clone: Other DNA sequences in the same sample also yield this CDR3. The gene calls are TRBV7-2 and TRBJ2-1; D gene uncertain. The CDR3 sequence is 12 residues long. The V gene's germline CDR1 is SGHTA and CDR2 FQGNSA. Trimming removed 5 bases from V and 0 bases from J, with 2 bases in between. CDR3 loop: CASSPSYNEQFF. CDR3 bases: TGTGCCAGCAGCCCCTCCTACAATGAGCAGTTCTTC. The full variable domain, completed using reference TRBV7-2 and TRBJ2-1, is GAGVSQSPSNKVTEKGKDVELRCDPISGHTALYWYRQSLGQGLEFLIYFQGNSAPDKSGLPSDRFSAERTGGSVSTLTIQRTQQEDSAVYLCASSPSYNEQFFGPGTRLTVL.

The CDR3 sequence is CASSPGLASNYGYTF. DNA of the CDR3: TGTGCCAGCAGCCCCGGACTCGCCTCTAACTATGGCTACACCTTC. V usage is TRBV9 and J usage is TRBJ1-2; D not resolved. V was pared by 4 bases and J by 0 bases, with 13 bases between. This CDR3 spans 15 amino acids. Germline V gene lookup returns CDR1 SGDLS and CDR2 YYNGEE.

This clone has a single count. The chain employs TRBV9 and TRBJ2-1; D could derive from TRBD1 or TRBD2 (5 bases each). Trimming shortened V by 6 bases and J by 0 bases, and 16 bases separated the two germline ends. CDR3 length equals 16 residues. The V gene's germline CDR1 is SGDLS and CDR2 YYNGEE. The CDR3 sequence: CASTRGGPHSYNEQFF. The DNA for the CDR3 is TGTGCCAGCACACGGGGCGGGCCTCACTCCTACAATGAGCAGTTCTTC.

On this clone itself: The sample has other DNA sequences that encode this CDR3 too. The chain uses TRBV5-1 and TRBJ1-2; D is possibly TRBD1 (6 bases). There are 12 residues in the CDR3. CDR1 is SGHRS, CDR2 YFSETQ, per germline. Trimming removed 2 bases at V and 7 bases at J, with 9 bases between. The CDR3 is CASSLQGRGYTF. CDR3 bases: TGCGCCAGCAGCTTACAGGGTCGTGGCTACACCTTC.

This sequence joins TRBV5-5 and TRBJ2-6; D is unresolved. Trimming cost V 0 bases and J 0 bases, with 7 bases left between them. CDR1 and CDR2 from the germline V gene are SGHKS and YYEKEE (reference sequence). The CDR3 has 16 residues. The CDR3 loop is CASSLGLNSGANVLTF. For the CDR3, the DNA is TGTGCCAGCAGCTTGGGTCTTAACTCTGGGGCCAACGTCCTGACTTTC.

The J gene is TRBJ1-4, the V gene TRBV5-1; tentatively, D is TRBD1 (5 bases). The germline CDR1 and CDR2 sequences are SGHRS and YFSETQ. The V end lost 4 bases, the J end lost 0 bases, and 10 bases lay between the germline ends. The CDR3 runs 15 residues. The CDR3 loop reads CASSVQGATNEKLFF. As DNA, the CDR3 is TGCGCCAGCAGCGTTCAGGGAGCAACTAATGAAAAACTGTTTTTT.

The chain combines TRBV27 with TRBJ2-7; no firm D call. Trimming shortened V by 2 bases and J by 6 bases, and 11 bases separated the two germline ends. Germline-derived CDR1 and CDR2 are MNHEY and SMNVEV (reference sequence). This CDR3 is built from 13 residues. The CDR3 is CASSLRRPGEQYF. CDR3 nucleotide sequence: TGTGCCAGCAGTTTAAGACGCCCCGGCGAGCAGTACTTC.

This rearrangement joins TRBV9 to TRBJ2-1; 15 bases fit TRBD2. The CDR3 spans 19 residues. The germline gives CDR1 SGDLS, CDR2 YYNGEE. Trimming took 2 bases from V and 4 from J; bases not matched to a gene: 10. The chain's CDR3 is CASSVAWGLAGGEYNEQFF. The DNA of the CDR3 is TGTGCCAGCAGCGTGGCCTGGGGACTAGCGGGGGGAGAGTACAATGAGCAGTTCTTC.

The gene calls are TRBV28 and TRBJ2-7; D is unclear. Germline CDR1 MDHEN, CDR2 SYDVKM. This CDR3 is built from 13 residues. V lost 8 bases and J 0 bases, leaving 11 bases between the germline ends. CDR3 in amino acids: CASRGEASYEQYF. CDR3 nucleotide sequence: TGTGCCAGCCGCGGCGAGGCCTCCTACGAGCAGTACTTC. The variable domain in full, completed from reference TRBV28 and TRBJ2-7, reads DVKVTQSSRYLVKRTGEKVFLECVQDMDHENMFWYRQDPGLGLRLIYFSYDVKMKEKGDIPEGYSVSREKKERFSLILESASTNQTSMYLCASRGEASYEQYFGPGTRLTVT.

The V gene is TRBV6-8, the J gene TRBJ1-1; 7 bases are shared with TRBD1. The CDR3 length is 15 residues. Germline-derived CDR1 and CDR2 are MNHGY and SAAAGT. The ends lost 2 bases at V and 3 bases at J; junction bases unmatched: 6. CDR3 nucleotide sequence: TGTGCCAGCAGTTACCGGACAGGTGAGGACACTGAAGCTTTCTTT. As protein: CASSYRTGEDTEAFF.

V is TRBV3-1 (or the pseudogene TRBV3-2) and J is TRBJ2-1; 9 bases line up with TRBD2. The V gene's germline CDR1 is LGHDT and CDR2 YNNKEL (reference sequence). The trim removed 5 bases at V and 4 bases at J, leaving 6 bases unmatched. The length of the CDR3 is 15 residues. As DNA, the CDR3 is TGTGCCAGCAGCTCTAGCGGGATAGGGTACAATGAGCAGTTCTTC. This gives the protein CASSSSGIGYNEQFF.

This clone was counted only a few times. The chain is built from TRBV5-1 and TRBJ1-3; D is uncertain. Deletions cut 2 bases from V and 0 bases from J, with 12 bases between. Germline CDR1 is SGHRS and CDR2 is YFSETQ. This CDR3 region has 16 residues. CDR3 region: CASSLNPTASGNTIYF. CDR3 nucleotide sequence: TGCGCCAGCAGCTTAAATCCGACGGCCTCTGGAAACACCATATATTTT.

As to this clone: The junction differs from germline at one of its ends, possibly a read error. V is TRBV7-7 and J is TRBJ2-1; possible D gene TRBD2, 6 bases. The CDR3 is 16 residues long. The germline CDR1 and CDR2 sequences are SSHAT and FNYEAQ (reference sequence). CDR3 region: CASSPGGATSYNEQFF. CDR3 bases: TGTGCTAGCAGCCCGGGCGGGGCTACCTCCTACAATGAGCAGTTCTTC.

The V call is TRBV5-3, the J call TRBJ2-7; maybe TRBD1 (6 bases). TRBV5-3 falls under the ORF class, with uncertain function. The V end was cut by 1 base, the J end by 1 base, with 12 bases between. The CDR3 consists of 15 residues. The CDR3 DNA reads TGTGCCAGAAGCTTGATAAGGGGGTCGTCCTACGAGCAGTACTTC. It codes for CARSLIRGSSYEQYF.